This TCR beta chain came from a study of cytotoxic CD8 clonotypes in ibrutinib-treated CLL. The method was immunoSEQ multiplex PCR; TCRdb's version includes in-frame clones alone and lacks a portion of them. The data show fewer than 400,000 clones, roughly 70% seen once. The CDR3 has 15 amino acids. Unmatched junction bases numbered 10, after V lost 3 bases and J lost 6 bases. Germline V gives CDR1 SGHDT, CDR2 YYEEEE. Here the sequenced sample was PBMCs, taken after 36 months of ibrutinib treatment. The sequence was collected from a human donor with chronic lymphocytic leukemia. This rearrangement joins TRBV5-6 to TRBJ2-3; 7 bases are a match to TRBD2. The DNA for the CDR3 is TGTGCCAGCAGCTCCCCTTTGGGGGAGGGGGATACGCAGTATTTT. Protein sequence: CASSSPLGEGDTQYF.